This T cell receptor (beta chain) is from a study of blood T cell repertoires in COVID-19. Study context: Whether acute or convalescent, the COVID-19 samples came from the United States, Italy and Spain. Sources were T cells, B-cell-depleted T cells, or PBMCs; the material itself was cDNA or gDNA.

The length of the CDR3 is 11 residues. CDR1 MDHEN and CDR2 SYDVKM come from the germline V gene. Trimming pared 5 bases from V and 9 bases from J, leaving 8 bases between. Under the authors' procedure: For nucleated cells, counts were estimated from reference gene primer amplification. The protocol was immunoSEQ multiplex PCR, while the TCRdb copy is restricted to in-frame clones and leaves out a portion. The DNA was the basis for D and trimming; V, J and clone size are from that table. The top ten clones hold approximately 8.9% of a sample with some 170,000 clones, about 85% of them seen once. The sequencing input was peripheral blood. The chain couples TRBV28 to TRBJ1-5; weak D call: TRBD1 (5 bases). The clonotype was recovered from a woman aged 55-70 years with acute or convalescent COVID-19. This CDR3 is CASSKGWPQHF. Here the CDR3 DNA reads TGTGCCAGCAGTAAGGGGTGGCCCCAGCATTTT.